The clone carrying this T cell receptor (beta chain) was seen a single time. Its target is unknown. The data were obtained in a study of cytomegalovirus exposure and HLA in healthy donors. Turning to the study itself: The same platform as the approximately 670 first-cohort repertoires was used for the 120 validation repertoires, a later analysis reported. Study conclusions and caveats: Both high specificity and high sensitivity reportedly marked the classifier's diagnosis of cytomegalovirus status. First-cohort TCR clusters were later found to tend to co-occur in the roughly 130 validation repertoires.

This CDR3 spans 16 amino acids. From germline, CDR1 is MNHEY and CDR2 SMNVEV (reference sequence). V was pared by 6 bases and J by 5 bases, with 11 bases of the junction left unmatched. Profiled with immunoSEQ multiplex PCR; TCRdb holds only in-frame clones, not every one. The sample shows approximately 200,000 clones, 84% of them seen only once. V gene TRBV27 combines with J gene TRBJ2-2; TRBD1 matches at 8 bases. The TCR sequence derives from a young woman in good health and CMV-seropositive. Sequencing was performed on PBMCs. This CDR3 is CASSEYGTGKTGELFF. CDR3 DNA sequence: TGTGCCAGCAGCGAATACGGGACAGGCAAGACCGGGGAGCTGTTTTTT.